Shown below are 25 T cell receptor beta chains from a single sample sequenced in a study of cytomegalovirus exposure and HLA in healthy donors (dated by TCRdb to 2016 to 2017). The library was prepared using the immunoSEQ multiplex PCR assay. For the multiplex PCR, a mixture combining 60 forward primers for TCR Vbeta segments and 13 reverse primers for TCR Jbeta segments was used. TCRdb holds this immuneACCESS table with in-frame rearrangements only. Some clones are missing; in checked studies, unresolved V genes explain under half, and the rest has no known cause. Across this sample there are about 130,000 clones, with about four fifths seen only once. Together, the top ten hold over 3% of the sample. The specimen sequenced was PBMCs. These receptors all stem from a woman aged 40 to 50 in good health and CMV-seropositive.

The rearrangement links TRBV29-1 to TRBJ1-3, with TRBD1 as a possible D gene (5 bases). CDR3 length: 11 amino acids. The V end lost 5 bases, the J end lost 4 bases, and 6 bases lay between the germline ends. The germline gives CDR1 SQVTM, CDR2 ANQGSEA. The CDR3 here is CSVYRGNTIYF. CDR3 bases: TGCAGCGTTTACAGGGGAAACACCATATATTTT.

The genes are TRBV11-2 and TRBJ1-6, with D possibly TRBD1 on 6 matching bases. Trimming stripped 2 bases from V and 0 bases from J, with 14 bases between. The CDR3 is 18 residues long. In germline, CDR1 is SGHAT, CDR2 FQNNGV. This CDR3 reads CASSLRAGASSYNSPLHF. For the CDR3, the DNA is TGTGCCAGCAGCTTAAGGGCAGGGGCTAGCTCCTATAATTCACCCCTCCACTTT.

This clone was detected a few times. The chain recombines TRBV2 with TRBJ1-5; tentative D call: TRBD1 (5 bases). Per the germline V gene, CDR1 is SNHLY and CDR2 is FYNNEI. The CDR3 contains 13 residues. Trimming left V 6 bases short and J 3 bases short, with 9 bases between. CDR3 protein: CASRDRPNQPQHF. CDR3 nucleotide sequence: TGTGCCAGCAGAGACAGACCCAATCAGCCCCAGCATTTT.

In this sample, this clone turned up once. The rearrangement uses TRBV14 and TRBJ2-4; a weak D match, TRBD1 (6 bases). Germline-derived CDR1 and CDR2 are SGHDN and FVKESK. V dropped 0 bases and J dropped 3 bases, with 15 bases sitting between them. CDR3 length: 17 amino acids. The CDR3 DNA sequence: TGTGCCAGCAGCCAAGAAGTCGGACAGAGTAGCAAAAACATTCAGTACTTC. This codes for CASSQEVGQSSKNIQYF. Full variable domain (rest looked up from reference TRBV14 and TRBJ2-4): EAGVTQFPSHSVIEKGQTVTLRCDPISGHDNLYWYRRVMGKEIKFLLHFVKESKQDESGMPNNRFLAERTGGTYSTLKVQPAELEDSGVYFCASSQEVGQSSKNIQYFGAGTRLSVL.

This clone was detected only a few times. The rearrangement links TRBV30 to TRBJ1-2; D is undetermined. The V gene lost 3 bases and the J gene lost 7 bases, with 18 bases spanning the gap. This CDR3 comprises 14 residues. Germline V gives CDR1 GTSNPN, CDR2 SVGIG (reference sequence). The CDR3 nucleotides read TGTGCCTGGAGCCAAACGACCGGGTTTGGTGGCTACACCTTC. It translates to CAWSQTTGFGGYTF.

The V and J genes are TRBV27 and TRBJ1-5; 7 bases agree with TRBD1. The CDR3 is made up of 17 amino acids. Germline assignment: CDR1 MNHEY and CDR2 SMNVEV (reference sequence). With V trimmed by 0 bases and J by 2 bases, 7 bases remained unmatched. CDR3: CASSLSLTGLGNQPQHF. The CDR3 DNA follows: TGTGCCAGCAGTTTATCTTTGACAGGGTTGGGCAATCAGCCCCAGCATTTT.

This chain uses TRBV11-2 with TRBJ2-2; D gene uncertain. CDR3 length equals 15 residues. The ends were cut back, 5 bases at V and 1 base at J, with 11 bases in the middle. Germline CDR1 is SGHAT and CDR2 is FQNNGV. CDR3 nucleotide sequence: TGTGCCAGCAGCGCGATCCCCGGGAACACCGGGGAGCTGTTTTTT. This sequence encodes CASSAIPGNTGELFF. The full variable domain, rest sourced from reference TRBV11-2 and TRBJ2-2, is EAGVAQSPRYKIIEKRQSVAFWCNPISGHATLYWYQQILGQGPKLLIQFQNNGVVDDSQLPKDRFSAERLKGVDSTLKIQPAKLEDSAVYLCASSAIPGNTGELFFGEGSRLTVL.

V usage is TRBV2 and J usage is TRBJ2-3, with a weak D call TRBD2 (6 bases). Trimming removed 1 base at V and 0 bases at J, with 8 bases between. This CDR3 has 15 amino acids. Germline V gene data show CDR1 as SNHLY and CDR2 as FYNNEI. CDR3 sequence reads: CASSEGRGSTDTQYF. Here the CDR3 DNA reads TGTGCCAGCAGTGAAGGGCGGGGAAGCACAGATACGCAGTATTTT.

This chain joins TRBV27 and TRBJ1-1, with a weak D call TRBD1 (6 bases). The CDR3 covers 13 residues. V dropped 5 bases and J dropped 5 bases, with 12 bases sitting between them. CDR1 is MNHEY, CDR2 SMNVEV, per germline (reference sequence). DNA for the CDR3: TGTGCCAGCAGTCCTCAAGACAGGACTGAAGCTTTCTTT. It codes for CASSPQDRTEAFF.

CDR3 sequence reads: CASSARAGGLLYEQYF. CDR3 DNA sequence: TGTGCCAGCAGCGCCCGAGCGGGAGGCCTCCTTTACGAGCAGTACTTC. This chain uses TRBV7-6 with TRBJ2-7; 9 nucleotides line up with TRBD2. Germline V gene lookup returns CDR1 SGHVS and CDR2 FNYEAQ. The CDR3 extends over 16 amino acids. V shed 5 bases, J shed 4 bases, and the junction held 12 bases outside the gene matches. The full variable domain, rest sourced from reference TRBV7-6 and TRBJ2-7, is GAGVSQSPRYKVTKRGQDVALRCDPISGHVSLYWYRQALGQGPEFLTYFNYEAQQDKSGLPNDRFSAERPEGSISTLTIQRTEQRDSAMYRCASSARAGGLLYEQYFGPGTRLTVT.

The CDR3 nucleotides read TGTGCCAGCTCACCGCTACACTCTTCAAGCAGGGGTTTTGGAGAAGCTTTCTTT. This sequence encodes CASSPLHSSSRGFGEAFF. The chain uses TRBV18 and TRBJ1-1, with TRBD1 as a possible D gene (6 bases). V gave up 3 bases and J gave up 8 bases, with 28 bases separating them. Per germline, CDR1 KGHSH and CDR2 LQKENI. This CDR3 spans 18 amino acids.

To note about this clone: A read error may account for a junction end that differs from germline. The V call is TRBV7-9, the J call TRBJ2-7; tentative D call: TRBD2 (6 bases). The CDR3 runs 19 residues. CDR1 SEHNR and CDR2 FQNEAQ come from the germline V gene (reference sequence). CDR3 sequence: CSSSLHLLSLAGGQHEQYF. CDR3 nucleotides: TGTTCCAGCAGCTTACACCTCCTGAGTTTAGCCGGAGGGCAGCACGAGCAGTACTTC.

This chain uses TRBV7-3 with TRBJ2-1; 8 bases match TRBD2. V lost 3 bases to trimming and J lost 8 bases; unmatched junction nucleotides: 9. Germline CDR1 is SGHTA and CDR2 is FQGTGA. The CDR3 length is 15 residues. CDR3: CASSFQAGEGHEQFF. As DNA, the CDR3 is TGTGCCAGCAGCTTCCAAGCGGGAGAGGGACATGAGCAGTTCTTC.

The chain combines TRBV30 with TRBJ2-1; possible D gene TRBD2, 6 bases. Trimming took 0 bases from V and 4 from J, leaving 16 bases between them. The CDR3 is 16 amino acids. Looked up from germline, CDR1 is GTSNPN and CDR2 is SVGIG (reference sequence). The CDR3 loop reads CAWSVWREALYNEQFF. DNA for the CDR3: TGTGCCTGGAGTGTCTGGCGGGAAGCATTATACAATGAGCAGTTCTTC.

The V call is TRBV4-1, the J call TRBJ2-3; D remains ambiguous. This CDR3 comprises 15 residues. V lost 0 bases and J lost 3, with 10 bases in between. CDR1 is MGHRA, CDR2 YSYEKL, per germline. The CDR3: CASSQELAVTDTQYF. The DNA of the CDR3 is TGCGCCAGCAGCCAAGAGCTGGCGGTAACAGATACGCAGTATTTT.

In regard to this clone: Other DNA sequences within the sample encode an identical CDR3. The rearrangement uses TRBV29-1 and TRBJ2-7, with 10 bases aligning to TRBD1. The CDR3 is made up of 14 amino acids. Trimming at V came to 7 bases and at J to 5 bases, leaving 11 bases not matched to a gene. Germline V gene data show CDR1 as SQVTM and CDR2 as ANQGSEA. The CDR3 bases are TGCAGCGCTCTTGTGACAGGGGGCATGGACGAGCAGTACTTC. It codes for CSALVTGGMDEQYF.

The V call is TRBV28, the J call TRBJ1-3, with 8 bases lining up with TRBD1. Germline values: CDR1 MDHEN, CDR2 SYDVKM. The CDR3 is made up of 16 amino acids. V lost 6 bases, J lost 4 bases, and 11 bases stayed unmatched. The CDR3 region is CASSASPTGVGNTIYF. The CDR3 DNA is TGTGCCAGCAGCGCGAGCCCGACAGGGGTCGGAAACACCATATATTTT.

The chain recombines TRBV28 with TRBJ1-1; D is unclear. The V end lost 3 bases, the J end lost 5 bases, and 10 bases lay between the germline ends. This CDR3 comprises 13 residues. The germline CDR1 and CDR2 sequences are MDHEN and SYDVKM. Written as DNA, the CDR3 is TGTGCCAGCAGTTTGGTGTCTAGGACTGAAGCTTTCTTT. This codes for CASSLVSRTEAFF.

The chain has TRBV4-2 and TRBJ2-5; no clear D gene. The CDR3 length is 17 residues. Germline V gene sequence: CDR1 LGHNA, CDR2 YNFKEQ. With 0 bases removed from V and 1 base from J, the gap between germline ends came to 15 bases. In DNA, the CDR3 is TGTGCCAGCAGCCAAGATGTATCGTCGTATAGCCAAGAGACCCAGTACTTC. Protein product: CASSQDVSSYSQETQYF.

The chain carries TRBV19 and TRBJ1-1; the D gene is possibly TRBD1 (6 bases). V gave up 4 bases and J gave up 11 bases, with 17 bases separating them. The CDR3 spans 13 residues. Germline CDR1 and CDR2: LNHDA and SQIVND (reference sequence). The DNA for the CDR3 is TGTGCCAGTAGTACCGGACAGACCGCTTTTGCTTTCTTT. Translation: CASSTGQTAFAFF.

This clone was found a few times. J is TRBJ2-5 and V is TRBV6-1; 9 bases match TRBD1. J was trimmed by 5 bases and V by 6 bases; bases with no gene match: 7. Germline CDR1 and CDR2: MNHNS and SASEGT. The CDR3 extends over 14 amino acids. CDR3 in DNA: TGTGCCAGCAGGGGGACAGGGTTTCGGGAGACCCAGTACTTC. Its protein product is CASRGTGFRETQYF.

The chain carries TRBV9 and TRBJ2-1; TRBD2 is a possible D gene (5 bases). The V gene's germline CDR1 is SGDLS and CDR2 YYNGEE. Trimming shortened V by 3 bases and J by 4 bases, and 11 bases separated the two germline ends. This CDR3 is 14 amino acids long. The CDR3 loop reads CASSESGNYNEQFF. The DNA for the CDR3 is TGTGCCAGCAGCGAGAGCGGAAATTACAATGAGCAGTTCTTC.

The J gene is TRBJ1-4, the V gene TRBV30; D call uncertain. The V and J ends lost 2 bases and 8 bases respectively, with 12 bases between them. The CDR3 totals 13 residues. Germline values: CDR1 GTSNPN, CDR2 SVGIG (reference sequence). The CDR3 DNA sequence: TGTGCCTGGAGTCGGCGAGGGAGGGAAAAACTGTTTTTT. Its translation is CAWSRRGREKLFF.

The chain carries TRBV28 and TRBJ1-2, with D possibly matching TRBD1 (5 bases). V dropped 5 bases and J dropped 5 bases, with 9 bases sitting between them. There are 12 residues in the CDR3. CDR1 is MDHEN, CDR2 SYDVKM, per germline. CDR3 nucleotide sequence: TGTGCCAGCAGTCGACAGACGTATGGCTACACCTTC. This encodes CASSRQTYGYTF.

The chain links TRBV6-6 to TRBJ2-3; TRBD2 matches at 8 bases. Germline V gives CDR1 MNHNY, CDR2 SVGAGI (reference sequence). This CDR3 comprises 14 residues. V lost 0 bases to trimming and J lost 6 bases; unmatched junction nucleotides: 2. In nucleotides, the CDR3 is TGTGCCAGCAGTTACTCGACTAGCGCCGATACGCAGTATTTT. Translation: CASSYSTSADTQYF.